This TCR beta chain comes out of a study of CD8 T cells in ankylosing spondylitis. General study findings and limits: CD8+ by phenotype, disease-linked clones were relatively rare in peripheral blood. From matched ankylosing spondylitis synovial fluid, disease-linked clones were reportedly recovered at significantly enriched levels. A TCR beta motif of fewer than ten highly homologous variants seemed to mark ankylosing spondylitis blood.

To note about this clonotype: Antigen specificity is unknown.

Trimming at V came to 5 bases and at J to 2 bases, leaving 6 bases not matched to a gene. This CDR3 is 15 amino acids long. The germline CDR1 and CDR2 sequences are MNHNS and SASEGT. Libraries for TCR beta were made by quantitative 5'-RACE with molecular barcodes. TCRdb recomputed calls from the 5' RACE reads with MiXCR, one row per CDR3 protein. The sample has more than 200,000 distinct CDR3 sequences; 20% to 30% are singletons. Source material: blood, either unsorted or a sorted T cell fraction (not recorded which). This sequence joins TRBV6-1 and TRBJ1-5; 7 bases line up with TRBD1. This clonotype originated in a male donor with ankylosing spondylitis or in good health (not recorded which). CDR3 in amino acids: CASSIGTVGNQPQHF. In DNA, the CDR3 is TGTGCCAGCAGTATAGGGACAGTGGGCAATCAGCCCCAGCATTTT.